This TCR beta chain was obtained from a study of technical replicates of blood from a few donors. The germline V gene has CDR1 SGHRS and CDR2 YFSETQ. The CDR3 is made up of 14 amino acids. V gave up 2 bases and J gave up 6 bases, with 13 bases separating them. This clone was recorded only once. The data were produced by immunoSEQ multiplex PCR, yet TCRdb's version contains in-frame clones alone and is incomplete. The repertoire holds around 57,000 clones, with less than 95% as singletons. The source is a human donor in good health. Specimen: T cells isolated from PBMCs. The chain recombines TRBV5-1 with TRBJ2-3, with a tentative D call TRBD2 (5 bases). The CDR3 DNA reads TGCGCCAGCAGCTTCGGAACTACGGGGGATACGCAGTATTTT. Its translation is CASSFGTTGDTQYF.